The 8 T cell receptor beta chains below all came from one sample that was sequenced in a study of CD8+ T cells in alopecia areata (dated by TCRdb to about 2018). The receptor library was made with the immunoSEQ multiplex PCR assay. For TCR sequencing, RNA was extracted from every sample and reverse transcribed into cDNA to serve as template. Sourced from immuneACCESS, this table was stored by TCRdb with only in-frame sequences that have V and J called. A share of the clones is absent; for the studies checked, an unresolved V gene accounts for under half, and the remainder has no known explanation. The table for this sample lists around 100,000 clones; roughly 41% of them were counted only once. The ten top clones hold approximately 1.5% of the sample. Sequencing was performed on CD4+ T cells sorted from blood. Receptors were obtained from a human donor with alopecia areata.

The V and J genes are TRBV27 and TRBJ2-5; D might be TRBD1 (5 bases). Germline lookup yields CDR1 MNHEY and CDR2 SMNVEV (reference sequence). The ends were cut back, 3 bases at V and 6 bases at J, with 11 bases in the middle. The CDR3 totals 13 residues. CDR3 residues: CASSFRVRQTQYF. The CDR3 coding sequence is TGTGCCAGCAGTTTCAGGGTGAGGCAGACCCAGTACTTC.

The rearrangement links TRBV5-1 to TRBJ2-5; 7 nucleotides match TRBD1. Germline CDR1 and CDR2: SGHRS and YFSETQ. The V gene end was trimmed by 4 bases and the J gene end by 0 bases; junction bases not matched to a gene: 3. This CDR3 spans 14 amino acids. CDR3 coding DNA: TGCGCCAGCAGCACGACAGGGAACCAAGAGACCCAGTACTTC. This codes for CASSTTGNQETQYF. Using reference TRBV5-1 and TRBJ2-5 for the parts outside the CDR3, the full variable domain is KAGVTQTPRYLIKTRGQQVTLSCSPISGHRSVSWYQQTPGQGLQFLFEYFSETQRNKGNFPGRFSGRQFSNSRSEMNVSTLELGDSALYLCASSTTGNQETQYFGPGTRLLVL.

This rearrangement joins TRBV28 to TRBJ2-7; 9 nucleotides line up with TRBD2. The CDR3 has 15 amino acids. Germline assignment: CDR1 MDHEN and CDR2 SYDVKM. J was trimmed by 0 bases and V by 3 bases; bases with no gene match: 3. CDR3 sequence (DNA): TGTGCCAGCAGTTTCCCTAGCGGGAACTCCTACGAGCAGTACTTC. Amino acid sequence: CASSFPSGNSYEQYF.

The rearrangement links TRBV29-1 to TRBJ2-1; 9 bases match TRBD1. V lost 3 bases to trimming and J lost 2 bases; unmatched junction nucleotides: 5. This CDR3 is built from 15 residues. In germline, CDR1 is SQVTM, CDR2 ANQGSEA. CDR3 sequence: CSVEGDRETYNEQFF. The DNA for the CDR3 is TGCAGCGTTGAGGGGGACAGGGAGACCTACAATGAGCAGTTCTTC.

The V and J genes are TRBV11-2 and TRBJ2-3; 7 nucleotides line up with TRBD2. Germline CDR1 reads SGHAT; CDR2 reads FQNNGV. This CDR3 is 17 amino acids long. Trimming at V came to 2 bases and at J to 2 bases, leaving 10 bases not matched to a gene. CDR3 DNA: TGTGCCAGCAGCTTACTATCGCTAGCGGTTCTCACAGATACGCAGTATTTT. Residues: CASSLLSLAVLTDTQYF.

The gene calls are TRBV5-1 and TRBJ2-5; TRBD2 is a possible D gene (6 bases). The CDR3 extends over 13 amino acids. V was trimmed by 6 bases and J by 5 bases, leaving 14 bases between them. Germline V CDR1 and CDR2: SGHRS, YFSETQ. CDR3 nucleotides: TGCGCCAGCACGGCCGGAAGCGGGGAGACCCAGTACTTC. The encoded protein is CASTAGSGETQYF.

This clone has only a few counts. The V gene is TRBV29-1, the J gene TRBJ2-1, with D perhaps TRBD2 (6 bases). This CDR3 contains 16 residues. Trimming shortened V by 3 bases and J by 6 bases, and 21 bases separated the two germline ends. Germline V gene sequence: CDR1 SQVTM, CDR2 ANQGSEA. CDR3 sequence reads: CSVDFGQGGFGNEQFF. The DNA for the CDR3 is TGCAGCGTTGATTTCGGGCAGGGAGGTTTCGGCAATGAGCAGTTCTTC.

This clone showed up just a few times. As DNA, the CDR3 is TGCGCCAGCAGTCAATCCAGCGCGCTAGCCAAAAACATTCAGTACTTC. Translation: CASSQSSALAKNIQYF. The V and J genes are TRBV23-1 and TRBJ2-4, with unresolved D. TRBV23-1 is recorded as an ORF, its role being uncertain. Trimming pared 0 bases from V and 0 bases from J, leaving 9 bases between. The CDR3 spans 16 residues.